The entry below describes one T cell receptor beta chain. This record belongs to a study of blood T cell repertoires in COVID-19. The CDR3 is 16 residues long. Germline CDR1 and CDR2: SGHVS and FQNEAQ. V lost 4 bases to trimming and J lost 5 bases, with 17 bases between them. Clones were read by immunoSEQ multiplex PCR, and TCRdb kept only the in-frame ones, dropping some. The sample includes 30,000 to 50,000 clones, around 87% of them seen just once. The sequencing input was peripheral blood. This clonotype was sampled from a man aged 45 to 65 with active or convalescent COVID-19. The V and J genes are TRBV7-8 and TRBJ1-4; D is possibly TRBD1 (5 bases). The CDR3 DNA sequence: TGTGCCAGCAGCTCCCCTCGGGGGGGAAACAATGAAAAACTGTTTTTT. Translated, it gives CASSSPRGGNNEKLFF.